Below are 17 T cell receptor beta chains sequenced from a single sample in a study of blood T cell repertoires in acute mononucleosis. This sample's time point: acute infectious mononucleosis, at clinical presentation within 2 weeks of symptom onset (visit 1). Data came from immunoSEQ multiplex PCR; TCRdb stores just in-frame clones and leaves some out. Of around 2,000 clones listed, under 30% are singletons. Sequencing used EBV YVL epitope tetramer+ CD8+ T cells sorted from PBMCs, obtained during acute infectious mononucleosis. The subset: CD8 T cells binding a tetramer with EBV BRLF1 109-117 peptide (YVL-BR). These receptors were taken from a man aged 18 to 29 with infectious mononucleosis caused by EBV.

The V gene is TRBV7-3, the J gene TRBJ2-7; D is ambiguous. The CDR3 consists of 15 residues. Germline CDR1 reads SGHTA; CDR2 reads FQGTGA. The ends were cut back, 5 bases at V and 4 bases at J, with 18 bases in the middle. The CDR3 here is CASSGVRAQRYEQYF. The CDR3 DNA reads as TGTGCCAGCAGCGGGGTTCGAGCCCAGAGATACGAGCAGTACTTC.

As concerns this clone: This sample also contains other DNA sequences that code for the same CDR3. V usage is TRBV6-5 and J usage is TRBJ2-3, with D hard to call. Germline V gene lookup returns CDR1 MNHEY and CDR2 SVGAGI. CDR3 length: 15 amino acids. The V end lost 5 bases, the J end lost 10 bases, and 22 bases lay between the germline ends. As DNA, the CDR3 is TGTGCCAGCAGTGCCCTTCTTGGGTCAGCGTCGTCGCAGTATTTT. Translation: CASSALLGSASSQYF.

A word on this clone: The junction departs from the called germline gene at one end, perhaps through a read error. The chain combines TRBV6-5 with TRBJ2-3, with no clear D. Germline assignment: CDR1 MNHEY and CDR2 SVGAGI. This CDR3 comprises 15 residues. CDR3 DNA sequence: TGTGCCAGCATTGCCCTACTTGGGTCAGCGTCGACGCATTATTTT. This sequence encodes CASIALLGSASTHYF.

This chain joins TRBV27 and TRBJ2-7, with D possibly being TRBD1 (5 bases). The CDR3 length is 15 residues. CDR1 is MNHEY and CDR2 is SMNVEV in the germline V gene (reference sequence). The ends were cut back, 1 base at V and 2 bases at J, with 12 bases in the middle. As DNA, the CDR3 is TGTGCCAGCAGTTTATACTTAGGGGTTGCCTACGAGCAGTACTTC. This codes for CASSLYLGVAYEQYF.

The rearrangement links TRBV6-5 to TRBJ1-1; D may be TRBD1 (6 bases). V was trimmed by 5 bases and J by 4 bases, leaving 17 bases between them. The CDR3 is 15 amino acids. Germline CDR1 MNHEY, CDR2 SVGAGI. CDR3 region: CASSQLQGSGTEAFF. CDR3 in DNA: TGTGCCAGCAGTCAACTACAGGGTAGCGGCACTGAAGCTTTCTTT.

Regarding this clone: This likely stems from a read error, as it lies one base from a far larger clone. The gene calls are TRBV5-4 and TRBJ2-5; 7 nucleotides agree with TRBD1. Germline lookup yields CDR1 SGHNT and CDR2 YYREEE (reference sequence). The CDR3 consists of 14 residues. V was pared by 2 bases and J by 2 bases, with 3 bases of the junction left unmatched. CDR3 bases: TGTGCCAGCAGCTTCGGGACAGAGCAAGAGACCCAGTACTTC. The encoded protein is CASSFGTEQETQYF. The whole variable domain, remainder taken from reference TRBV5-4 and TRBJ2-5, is ETGVTQSPTHLIKTRGQQVTLRCSSQSGHNTVSWYQQALGQGPQFIFQYYREEENGRGNFPPRFSGLQFPNYSSELNVNALELDDSALYLCASSFGTEQETQYFGPGTRLLVL.

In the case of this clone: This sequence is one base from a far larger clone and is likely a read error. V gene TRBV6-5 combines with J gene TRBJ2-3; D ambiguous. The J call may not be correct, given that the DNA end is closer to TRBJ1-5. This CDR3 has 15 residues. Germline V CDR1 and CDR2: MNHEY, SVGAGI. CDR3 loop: CASSALLGSASTQHF. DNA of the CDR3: TGTGCCAGCAGTGCCCTACTTGGGTCAGCGTCGACGCAGCATTTT.

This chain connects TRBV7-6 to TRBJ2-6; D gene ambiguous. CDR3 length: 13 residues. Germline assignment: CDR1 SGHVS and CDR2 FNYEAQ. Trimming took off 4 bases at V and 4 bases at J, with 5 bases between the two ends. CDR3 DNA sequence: TGTGCCAGCAGCTCCACCGGGGCCAACGTCCTGACTTTC. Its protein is CASSSTGANVLTF.

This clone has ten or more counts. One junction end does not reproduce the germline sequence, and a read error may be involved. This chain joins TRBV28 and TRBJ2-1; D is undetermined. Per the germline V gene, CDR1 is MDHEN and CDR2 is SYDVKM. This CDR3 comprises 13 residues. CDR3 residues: CATSDAHVNEQFF. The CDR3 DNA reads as TGTGCCACCAGTGACGCCCATGTCAATGAGCAGTTCTTC.

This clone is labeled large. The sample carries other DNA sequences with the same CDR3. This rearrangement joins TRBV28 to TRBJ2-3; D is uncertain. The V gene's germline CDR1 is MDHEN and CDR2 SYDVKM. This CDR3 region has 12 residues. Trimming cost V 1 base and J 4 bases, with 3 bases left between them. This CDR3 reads CASSLYSDTQYF. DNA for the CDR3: TGTGCCAGCAGTTTATATTCAGATACGCAGTATTTT. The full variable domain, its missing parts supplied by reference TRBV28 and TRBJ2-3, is DVKVTQSSRYLVKRTGEKVFLECVQDMDHENMFWYRQDPGLGLRLIYFSYDVKMKEKGDIPEGYSVSREKKERFSLILESASTNQTSMYLCASSLYSDTQYFGPGTRLTVL.

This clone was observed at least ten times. This CDR3 reads CASSYLTGAGETQYF. Here the CDR3 DNA reads TGTGCCAGCAGTTACCTGACAGGGGCCGGGGAGACCCAGTACTTC. V and J are TRBV28 and TRBJ2-5; TRBD1 matches 8 bases. Germline CDR1 is MDHEN and CDR2 is SYDVKM. The CDR3 consists of 15 residues. The V and J ends lost 4 bases and 5 bases, in that order; junction bases with no gene match: 9.

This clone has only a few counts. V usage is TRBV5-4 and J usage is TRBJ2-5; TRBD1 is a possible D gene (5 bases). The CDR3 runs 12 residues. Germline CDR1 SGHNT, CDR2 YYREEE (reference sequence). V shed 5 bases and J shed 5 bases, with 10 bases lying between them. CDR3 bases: TGTGCCAGCAGTATGACAGTGGAGACCCAGTACTTC. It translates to CASSMTVETQYF.

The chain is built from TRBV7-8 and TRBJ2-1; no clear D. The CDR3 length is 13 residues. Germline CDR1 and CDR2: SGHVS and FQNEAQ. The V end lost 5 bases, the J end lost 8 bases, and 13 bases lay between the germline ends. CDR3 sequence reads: CASSPQLGHEQFF. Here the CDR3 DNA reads TGTGCCAGCAGCCCGCAACTGGGCCATGAGCAGTTCTTC.

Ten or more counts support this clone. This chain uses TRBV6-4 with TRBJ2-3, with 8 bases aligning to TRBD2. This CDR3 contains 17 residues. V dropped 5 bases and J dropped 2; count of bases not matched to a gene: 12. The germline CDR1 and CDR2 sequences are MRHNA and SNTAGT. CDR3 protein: CASSSSTSEAFTDTQYF. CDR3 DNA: TGTGCCAGCAGTTCATCGACTAGCGAGGCCTTCACAGATACGCAGTATTTT.

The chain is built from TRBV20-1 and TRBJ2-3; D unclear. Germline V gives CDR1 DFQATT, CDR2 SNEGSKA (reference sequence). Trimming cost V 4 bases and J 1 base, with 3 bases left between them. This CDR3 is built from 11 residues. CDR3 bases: TGCAGTGCTATTGGCACAGATACGCAGTATTTT. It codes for CSAIGTDTQYF.

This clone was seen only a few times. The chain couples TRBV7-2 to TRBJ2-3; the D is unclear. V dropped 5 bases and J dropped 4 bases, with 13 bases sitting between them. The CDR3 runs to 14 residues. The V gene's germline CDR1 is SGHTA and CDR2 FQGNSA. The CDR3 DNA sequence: TGTGCCAGCAGCCACCAGCCGGGCGCAGATACGCAGTATTTT. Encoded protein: CASSHQPGADTQYF. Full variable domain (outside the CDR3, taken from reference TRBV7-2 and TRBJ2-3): GAGVSQSPSNKVTEKGKDVELRCDPISGHTALYWYRQSLGQGLEFLIYFQGNSAPDKSGLPSDRFSAERTGGSVSTLTIQRTQQEDSAVYLCASSHQPGADTQYFGPGTRLTVL.

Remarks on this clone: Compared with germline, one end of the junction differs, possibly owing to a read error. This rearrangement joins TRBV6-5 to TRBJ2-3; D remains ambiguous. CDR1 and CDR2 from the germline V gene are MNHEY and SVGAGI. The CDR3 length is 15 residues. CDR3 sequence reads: CVSSALLRSASTQYF. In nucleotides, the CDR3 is TGTGTCAGCAGTGCCCTACTTAGGTCAGCGTCGACGCAGTATTTT.